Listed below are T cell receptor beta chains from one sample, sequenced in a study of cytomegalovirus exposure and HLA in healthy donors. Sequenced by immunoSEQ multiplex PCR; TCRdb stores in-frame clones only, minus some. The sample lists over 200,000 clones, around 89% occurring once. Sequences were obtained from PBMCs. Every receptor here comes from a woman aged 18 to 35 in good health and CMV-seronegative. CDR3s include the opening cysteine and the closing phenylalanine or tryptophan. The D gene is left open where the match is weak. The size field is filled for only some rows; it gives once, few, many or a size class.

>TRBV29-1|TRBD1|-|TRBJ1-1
CSVYGQGDAFF
TGCAGCGTTTACGGACAGGGTGACGCTTTCTTT
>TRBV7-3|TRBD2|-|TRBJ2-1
CASSSVGTSGYNEQFF
TGTGCCAGCAGCTCAGTGGGGACTAGCGGGTACAATGAGCAGTTCTTC
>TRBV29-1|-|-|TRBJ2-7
CSVRAGFYEQYF
TGCAGCGTTCGGGCAGGGTTCTACGAGCAGTACTTC
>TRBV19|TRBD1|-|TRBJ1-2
CASTSPGQGTTNYGYTF
TGTGCCAGTACCAGTCCGGGACAGGGGACAACAAACTATGGCTACACCTTC
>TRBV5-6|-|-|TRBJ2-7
CASSLIQPNEQYF
TGTGCCAGCAGCTTGATACAGCCTAACGAGCAGTACTTC
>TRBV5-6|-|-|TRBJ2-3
CASSLLGGGYTDTQYF
TGTGCCAGCAGCTTGTTAGGGGGTGGGTACACAGATACGCAGTATTTT
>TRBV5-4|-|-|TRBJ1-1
CASSLARGRDTEAFF
TGTGCCAGCAGCTTGGCTCGGGGGAGGGACACTGAAGCTTTCTTT
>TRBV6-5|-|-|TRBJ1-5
CASSYSGGSGQPQHF
TGTGCCAGCAGTTACTCCGGGGGGTCAGGACAGCCCCAGCATTTT
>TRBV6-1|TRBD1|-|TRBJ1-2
CASRLDRAGYTF
TGTGCCAGCAGACTAGACAGGGCTGGCTACACCTTC
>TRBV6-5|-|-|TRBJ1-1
CASSYDTAAEAFF
TGTGCCAGCAGTTACGATACTGCCGCTGAAGCTTTCTTT
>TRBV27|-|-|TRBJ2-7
CASSLSRGYEQYF
TGTGCCAGCAGTTTATCTCGGGGCTACGAGCAGTACTTC
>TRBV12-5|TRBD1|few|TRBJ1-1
CASGLSQGPF
TGTGCTAGTGGTTTGTCACAGGGGCCCTTT
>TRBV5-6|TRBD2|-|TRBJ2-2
CASSLLGLAGAGELFF
TGTGCCAGCAGCTTGTTGGGTCTAGCGGGAGCCGGGGAGCTGTTTTTT
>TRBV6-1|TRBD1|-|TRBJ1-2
CASSETGGPDGYTF
TGTGCCAGCAGTGAAACAGGGGGGCCCGACGGCTACACCTTC
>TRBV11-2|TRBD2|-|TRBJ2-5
CASSLTAGVGETQYF
TGTGCCAGCAGCTTAACAGCGGGAGTGGGAGAGACCCAGTACTTC
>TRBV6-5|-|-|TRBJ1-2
CASRTDRDYGYTF
TGTGCCAGCAGAACGGACAGAGACTATGGCTACACCTTC
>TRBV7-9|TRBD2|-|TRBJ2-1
CASSPRPRLAIDEQFF
TGTGCCAGCAGCCCACGCCCTAGACTAGCGATCGATGAGCAGTTCTTC
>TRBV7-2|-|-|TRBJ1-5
CASSTIGRGSNQPQHF
TGTGCCAGCAGCACTATCGGGAGGGGGTCGAATCAGCCCCAGCATTTT
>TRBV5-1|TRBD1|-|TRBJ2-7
CASSLGQGARYEQYF
TGCGCCAGCAGCTTGGGACAGGGGGCGCGGTACGAGCAGTACTTC
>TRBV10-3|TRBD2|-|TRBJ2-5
CAISEPTSRNQETQYF
TGTGCCATCAGTGAGCCGACTAGCAGGAACCAAGAGACCCAGTACTTC
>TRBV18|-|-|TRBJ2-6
CASSKGVAGANVLTF
TGTGCCAGCTCCAAAGGGGTGGCTGGGGCCAACGTCCTGACTTTC
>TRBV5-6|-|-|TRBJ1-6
CASSLFNSPLHF
TGTGCCAGCAGCCTTTTCAATTCACCCCTCCACTTT
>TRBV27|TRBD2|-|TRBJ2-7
CASSLIAGVDEQYF
TGTGCCAGCAGTTTAATAGCGGGGGTAGACGAGCAGTACTTC
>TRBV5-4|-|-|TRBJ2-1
CASTQVGGNEQFF
TGTGCCAGCACCCAAGTGGGCGGGAATGAGCAGTTCTTC
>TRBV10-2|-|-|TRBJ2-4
CASSESQGASVERIQYF
TGCGCCAGCAGTGAGTCGCAAGGGGCTAGTGTCGAACGCATTCAGTACTTC
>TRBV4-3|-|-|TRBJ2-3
CASSQDSGVDTQYF
TGCGCCAGCAGCCAAGATTCCGGGGTAGATACGCAGTATTTT
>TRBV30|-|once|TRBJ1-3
CAWSAGLLGNTIYF
TGTGCCTGGAGTGCGGGACTCTTAGGAAACACCATATATTTT